This entry lists 9 T cell receptor beta chains sequenced from one sample in a study of T cells in localized non-small cell lung cancer. Clones were read by immunoSEQ multiplex PCR, and TCRdb kept only the in-frame ones, dropping some. This sample has 45,000 to 55,000 clones, with 75% to 90% found just once. Sequencing used peripheral blood, obtained before any cancer treatment. Every receptor here comes from a male donor aged 60 or older with stage III squamous cell lung carcinoma.

The J gene is TRBJ1-2, the V gene TRBV4-3; no definite D call. This CDR3 is 17 amino acids long. Germline CDR1 is LGHNA and CDR2 is YSLEER. The V gene lost 2 bases and the J gene lost 5 bases, with 21 bases spanning the gap. In DNA form, the CDR3 reads TGCGCCAGCAGCCAACTCCATGGTCCGGCTTCTAGGTATGGCTACACCTTC. This gives the protein CASSQLHGPASRYGYTF.

This clone was recorded a few times. V and J are TRBV7-3 and TRBJ1-1; the match to TRBD1 covers 8 bases. J was trimmed by 5 bases and V by 4 bases; bases with no gene match: 3. The CDR3 extends over 13 amino acids. Germline CDR1 is SGHTA and CDR2 is FQGTGA. The CDR3 sequence: CASSSDRDTEAFF. Written as DNA, the CDR3 is TGTGCCAGCAGCTCGGACAGGGATACTGAAGCTTTCTTT.

V is TRBV30 and J is TRBJ2-1, with TRBD2 matching over 8 bases. The germline V gene has CDR1 GTSNPN and CDR2 SVGIG (reference sequence). The CDR3 is 11 amino acids. Trimming at V came to 6 bases and at J to 14 bases, leaving 9 bases not matched to a gene. In nucleotides, the CDR3 is TGTGCCTGTTTGCGCGGGGGGCAGGAGTTCTTC. Its translation: CACLRGGQEFF.

The chain carries TRBV7-8 and TRBJ1-1; D ambiguous. V was trimmed by 1 base and J by 1 base, leaving 4 bases between them. The CDR3 loop spans 13 amino acids. Germline assignment: CDR1 SGHVS and CDR2 FQNEAQ. CDR3 amino acids: CASSLEGNTEAFF. As DNA, the CDR3 is TGTGCCAGCAGCTTAGAGGGGAACACTGAAGCTTTCTTT.

The chain recombines TRBV11-1 with TRBJ2-5, with TRBD1 matching over 10 bases. This CDR3 region has 14 residues. CDR1 and CDR2 from the germline V gene are SGHAT and FQDESV (reference sequence). Losses at the gene ends were 3 bases for V and 4 bases for J; bases not matched to a gene: 2. Here the CDR3 reads CASSFDRGRETQYF. Written as DNA, the CDR3 is TGTGCCAGCAGCTTCGACAGGGGGCGAGAGACCCAGTACTTC. Full variable domain (rest looked up from reference TRBV11-1 and TRBJ2-5): EAEVAQSPRYKITEKSQAVAFWCDPISGHATLYWYRQILGQGPELLVQFQDESVVDDSQLPKDRFSAERLKGVDSTLKIQPAELGDSAMYLCASSFDRGRETQYFGPGTRLLVL.

The CDR3 spells CASSIQGALGYGYTF. The DNA for the CDR3 is TGTGCCAGCAGCATACAGGGGGCATTGGGATATGGCTACACCTTC. The chain couples TRBV7-9 to TRBJ1-2, with 9 bases lining up with TRBD1. Germline V gene sequence: CDR1 SEHNR, CDR2 FQNEAQ (reference sequence). CDR3 length: 15 amino acids. V shed 5 bases and J 5 bases; nucleotides not matched to a gene: 9.

The chain links TRBV2 to TRBJ2-7; D might be TRBD2 (6 bases). Trimming stripped 8 bases from V and 0 bases from J, with 17 bases between. Germline V CDR1 and CDR2: SNHLY, FYNNEI. The CDR3 totals 15 residues. The CDR3 protein is CASEGLSLISYEQYF. CDR3 DNA sequence: TGTGCCAGCGAGGGACTTTCCCTTATCTCCTACGAGCAGTACTTC.

The chain carries TRBV7-9 and TRBJ1-1; D may be TRBD1 (5 bases). This CDR3 is built from 15 residues. Between the trimmed V and J ends, which lost 2 bases and 2 bases, there was a span of 12 bases. CDR1 is SEHNR, CDR2 FQNEAQ, per germline (reference sequence). CDR3 residues: CASSLLQGINTEAFF. CDR3 nucleotide sequence: TGTGCCAGCAGCTTACTCCAGGGAATTAACACTGAAGCTTTCTTT.

The genes are TRBV7-8 and TRBJ1-1, with 9 bases matching TRBD1. Germline V lookup: CDR1 SGHVS, CDR2 FQNEAQ. Trimming removed 1 base from V and 6 bases from J; junction bases left unmatched: 6. The CDR3 length is 15 residues. CDR3 sequence (DNA): TGTGCCAGCAGCTTAGGTGTGGGGACAGGGCCTGAAGCTTTCTTT. It encodes CASSLGVGTGPEAFF.